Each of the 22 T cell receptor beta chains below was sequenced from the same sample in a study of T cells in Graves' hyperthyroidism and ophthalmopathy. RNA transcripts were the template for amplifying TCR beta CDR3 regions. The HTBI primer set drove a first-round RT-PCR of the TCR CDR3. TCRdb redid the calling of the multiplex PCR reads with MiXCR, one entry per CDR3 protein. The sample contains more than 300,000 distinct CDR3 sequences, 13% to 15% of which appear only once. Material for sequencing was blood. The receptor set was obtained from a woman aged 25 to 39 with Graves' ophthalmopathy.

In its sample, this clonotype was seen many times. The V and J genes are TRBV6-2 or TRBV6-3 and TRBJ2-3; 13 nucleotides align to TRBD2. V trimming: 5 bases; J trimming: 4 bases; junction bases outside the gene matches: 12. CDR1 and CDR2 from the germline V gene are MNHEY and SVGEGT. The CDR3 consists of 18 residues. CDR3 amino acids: CASSLHPTSGGIPDTQYF. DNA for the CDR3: TGTGCCAGCAGTCTACACCCGACTAGCGGGGGGATCCCAGATACGCAGTATTTT.

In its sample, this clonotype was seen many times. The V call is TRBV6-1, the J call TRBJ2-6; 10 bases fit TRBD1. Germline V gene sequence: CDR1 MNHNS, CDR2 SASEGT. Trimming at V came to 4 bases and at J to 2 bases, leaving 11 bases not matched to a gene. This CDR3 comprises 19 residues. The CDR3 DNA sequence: TGTGCCAGCAGTGGACCACGGACAGGGGGGACGACTGGGGCCAACGTCCTGACTTTC. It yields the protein CASSGPRTGGTTGANVLTF.

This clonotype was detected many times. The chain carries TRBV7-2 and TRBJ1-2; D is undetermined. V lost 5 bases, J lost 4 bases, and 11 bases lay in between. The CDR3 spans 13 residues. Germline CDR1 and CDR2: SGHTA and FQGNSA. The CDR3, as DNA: TGTGCCAGCAGCCCCGGGCTGGGCTATGGCTACACCTTC. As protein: CASSPGLGYGYTF.

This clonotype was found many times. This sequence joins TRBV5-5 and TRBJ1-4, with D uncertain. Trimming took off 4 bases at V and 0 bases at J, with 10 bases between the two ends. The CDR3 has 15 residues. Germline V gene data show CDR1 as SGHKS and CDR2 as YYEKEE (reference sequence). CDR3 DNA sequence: TGTGCCAGCAGCGCGACGGACGCAACTAATGAAAAACTGTTTTTT. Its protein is CASSATDATNEKLFF. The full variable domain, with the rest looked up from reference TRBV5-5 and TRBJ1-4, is DAGVTQSPTHLIKTRGQQVTLRCSPISGHKSVSWYQQVLGQGPQFIFQYYEKEERGRGNFPDRFSARQFPNYSSELNVNALLLGDSALYLCASSATDATNEKLFFGSGTQLSVL.

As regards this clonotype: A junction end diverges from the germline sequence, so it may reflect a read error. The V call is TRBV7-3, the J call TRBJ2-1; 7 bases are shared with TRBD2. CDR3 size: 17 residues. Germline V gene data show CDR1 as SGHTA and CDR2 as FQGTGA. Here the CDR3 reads CASSLFMRGSSYNEQFF. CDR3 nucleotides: TGTGCCAGTAGCTTATTTATGCGGGGGAGCTCCTACAATGAGCAGTTCTTC. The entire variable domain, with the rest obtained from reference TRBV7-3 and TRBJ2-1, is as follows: GAGVSQTPSNKVTEKGKYVELRCDPISGHTALYWYRQSLGQGPEFLIYFQGTGAADDSGLPNDRFFAVRPEGSVSTLKIQRTERGDSAVYLCASSLFMRGSSYNEQFFGPGTRLTVL.

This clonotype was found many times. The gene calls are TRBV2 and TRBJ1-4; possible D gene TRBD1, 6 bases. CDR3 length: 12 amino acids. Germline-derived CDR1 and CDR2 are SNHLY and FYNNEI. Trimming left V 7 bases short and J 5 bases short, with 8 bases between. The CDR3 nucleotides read TGTGCCAGCACAGGGGAGAATGAAAAACTGTTTTTT. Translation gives CASTGENEKLFF. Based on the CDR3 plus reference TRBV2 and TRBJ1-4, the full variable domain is EPEVTQTPSHQVTQMGQEVILRCVPISNHLYFYWYRQILGQKVEFLVSFYNNEISEKSEIFDDQFSVERPDGSNFTLKIRSTKLEDSAMYFCASTGENEKLFFGSGTQLSVL.

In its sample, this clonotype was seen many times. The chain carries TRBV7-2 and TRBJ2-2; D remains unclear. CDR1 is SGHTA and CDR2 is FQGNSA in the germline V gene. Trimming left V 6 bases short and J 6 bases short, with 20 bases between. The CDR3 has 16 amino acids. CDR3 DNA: TGTGCCAGCAGGAAATCGAGCTGGTTGAGGTCCGGGGAGCTGTTTTTT. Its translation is CASRKSSWLRSGELFF. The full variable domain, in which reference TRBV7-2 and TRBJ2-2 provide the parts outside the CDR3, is GAGVSQSPSNKVTEKGKDVELRCDPISGHTALYWYRQSLGQGLEFLIYFQGNSAPDKSGLPSDRFSAERTGGSVSTLTIQRTQQEDSAVYLCASRKSSWLRSGELFFGEGSRLTVL.

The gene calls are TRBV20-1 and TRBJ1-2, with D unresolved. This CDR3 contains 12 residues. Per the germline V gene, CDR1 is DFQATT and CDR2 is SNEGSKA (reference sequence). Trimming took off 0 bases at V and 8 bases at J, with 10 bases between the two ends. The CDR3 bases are TGCAGTGCTAGAGATCTGGGCTCGGGCTACACCTTC. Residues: CSARDLGSGYTF.

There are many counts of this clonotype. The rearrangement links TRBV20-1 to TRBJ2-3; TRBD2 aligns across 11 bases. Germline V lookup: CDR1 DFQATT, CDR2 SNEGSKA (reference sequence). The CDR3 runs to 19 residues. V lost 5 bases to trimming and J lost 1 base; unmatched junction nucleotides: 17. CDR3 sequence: CSAENLVIAGGPGTDTQYF. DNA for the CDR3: TGCAGTGCTGAGAACCTGGTGATAGCGGGGGGGCCGGGCACAGATACGCAGTATTTT.

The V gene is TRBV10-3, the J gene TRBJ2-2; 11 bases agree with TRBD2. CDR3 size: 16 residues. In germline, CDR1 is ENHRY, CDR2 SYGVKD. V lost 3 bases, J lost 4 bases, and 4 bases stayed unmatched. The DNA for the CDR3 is TGTGCCATCAGTGACCGACTAGCGGGGACCACCGGGGAGCTGTTTTTT. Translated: CAISDRLAGTTGELFF.

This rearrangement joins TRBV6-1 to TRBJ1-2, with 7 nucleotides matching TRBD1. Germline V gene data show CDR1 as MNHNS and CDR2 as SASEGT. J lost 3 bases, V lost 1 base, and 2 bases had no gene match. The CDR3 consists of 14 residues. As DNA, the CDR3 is TGTGCCAGCAGTGAAGTGACAGGGCACTATGGCTACACCTTC. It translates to CASSEVTGHYGYTF.

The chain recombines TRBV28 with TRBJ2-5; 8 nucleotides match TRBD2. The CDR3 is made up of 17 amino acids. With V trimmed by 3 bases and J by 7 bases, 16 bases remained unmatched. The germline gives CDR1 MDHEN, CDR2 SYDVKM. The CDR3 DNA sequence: TGTGCCAGCAGTTTCGAAGGGGGTGGCGGGGGGACGGCGACCCAGTACTTC. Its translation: CASSFEGGGGGTATQYF. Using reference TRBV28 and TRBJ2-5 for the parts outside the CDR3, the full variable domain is DVKVTQSSRYLVKRTGEKVFLECVQDMDHENMFWYRQDPGLGLRLIYFSYDVKMKEKGDIPEGYSVSREKKERFSLILESASTNQTSMYLCASSFEGGGGGTATQYFGPGTRLLVL.

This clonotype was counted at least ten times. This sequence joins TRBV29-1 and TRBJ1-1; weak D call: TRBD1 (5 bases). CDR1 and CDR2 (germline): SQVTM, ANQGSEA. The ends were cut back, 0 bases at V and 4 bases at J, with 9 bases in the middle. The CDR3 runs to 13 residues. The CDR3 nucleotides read TGCAGCGTTGAAGACAGGGTGAGCACTGAAGCTTTCTTT. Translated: CSVEDRVSTEAFF. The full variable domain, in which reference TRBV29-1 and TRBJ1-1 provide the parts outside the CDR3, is SAVISQKPSRDICQRGTSLTIQCQVDSQVTMMFWYRQQPGQSLTLIATANQGSEATYESGFVIDKFPISRPNLTFSTLTVSNMSPEDSSIYLCSVEDRVSTEAFFGQGTRLTVV.

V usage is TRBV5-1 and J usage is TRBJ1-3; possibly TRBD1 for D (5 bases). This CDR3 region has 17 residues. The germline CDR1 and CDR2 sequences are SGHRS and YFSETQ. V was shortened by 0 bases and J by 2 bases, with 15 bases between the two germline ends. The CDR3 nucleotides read TGCGCCAGCAGCTTGGTCCCCGGGGACCTAACTGGAAACACCATATATTTT. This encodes CASSLVPGDLTGNTIYF.

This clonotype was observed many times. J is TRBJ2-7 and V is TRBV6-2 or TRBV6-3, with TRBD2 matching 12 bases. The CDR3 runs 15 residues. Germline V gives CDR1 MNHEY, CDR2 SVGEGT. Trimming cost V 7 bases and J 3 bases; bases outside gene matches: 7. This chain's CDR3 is CASKSLAGGFYEQYF. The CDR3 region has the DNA TGTGCCAGCAAGTCACTAGCGGGAGGATTCTACGAGCAGTACTTC.

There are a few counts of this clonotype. CDR3: CSVVSLSSGNTIYF. DNA for the CDR3: TGCAGCGTTGTGAGCCTGAGCTCTGGAAACACCATATATTTT. This rearrangement joins TRBV29-1 to TRBJ1-3; D is uncertain. V was clipped by 4 bases and J by 0 bases, with 10 bases between them. This CDR3 has 14 residues. Germline lookup yields CDR1 SQVTM and CDR2 ANQGSEA.

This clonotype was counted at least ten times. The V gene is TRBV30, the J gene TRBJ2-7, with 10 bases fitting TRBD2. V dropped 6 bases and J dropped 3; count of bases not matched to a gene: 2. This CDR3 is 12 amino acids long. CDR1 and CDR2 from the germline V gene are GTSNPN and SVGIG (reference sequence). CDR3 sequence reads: CACSSGGYEQYF. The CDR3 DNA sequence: TGTGCCTGTTCTAGCGGGGGCTACGAGCAGTACTTC.

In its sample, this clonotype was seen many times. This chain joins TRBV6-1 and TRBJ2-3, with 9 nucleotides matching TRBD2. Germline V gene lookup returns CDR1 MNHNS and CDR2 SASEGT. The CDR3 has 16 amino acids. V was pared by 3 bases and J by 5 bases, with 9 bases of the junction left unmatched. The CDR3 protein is CASSDSRLAGLDTQYF. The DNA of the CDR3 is TGTGCCAGCAGTGATTCCAGGCTAGCGGGGTTAGATACGCAGTATTTT.

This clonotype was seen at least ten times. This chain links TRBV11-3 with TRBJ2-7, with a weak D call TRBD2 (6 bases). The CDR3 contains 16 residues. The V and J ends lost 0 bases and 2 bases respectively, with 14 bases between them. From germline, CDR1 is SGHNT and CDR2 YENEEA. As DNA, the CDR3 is TGTGCCAGCAGCTTAGATTCTACGGGGGAGACCTACGAGCAGTACTTC. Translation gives CASSLDSTGETYEQYF.

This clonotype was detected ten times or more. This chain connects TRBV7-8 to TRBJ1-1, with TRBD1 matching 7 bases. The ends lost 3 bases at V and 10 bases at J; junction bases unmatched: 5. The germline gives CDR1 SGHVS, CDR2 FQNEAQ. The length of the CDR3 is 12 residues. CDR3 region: CASSLGGQRAFF. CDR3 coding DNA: TGTGCCAGCAGCTTGGGGGGACAGCGAGCTTTCTTT.

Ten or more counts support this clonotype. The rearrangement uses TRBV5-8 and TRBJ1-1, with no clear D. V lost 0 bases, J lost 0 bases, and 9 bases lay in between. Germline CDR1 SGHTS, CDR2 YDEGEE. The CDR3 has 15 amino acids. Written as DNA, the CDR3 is TGTGCCAGCAGCTTGGTTGGCAGAATGAACACTGAAGCTTTCTTT. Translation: CASSLVGRMNTEAFF. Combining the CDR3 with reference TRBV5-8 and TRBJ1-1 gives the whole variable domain EAGVTQSPTHLIKTRGQQATLRCSPISGHTSVYWYQQALGLGLQFLLWYDEGEERNRGNFPPRFSGRQFPNYSSELNVNALELEDSALYLCASSLVGRMNTEAFFGQGTRLTVV.

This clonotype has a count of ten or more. The CDR3 DNA reads as TGCAGTGCCGACAACAAGAACAGGGTGGCCTATGAAGCTTTCTTT. Translation: CSADNKNRVAYEAFF. This chain links TRBV20-1 with TRBJ1-1, with D possibly TRBD1 on 6 matching bases. CDR1 and CDR2 (germline): DFQATT, SNEGSKA (reference sequence). The CDR3 contains 15 residues. The V end lost 6 bases, the J end lost 7 bases, and 24 bases lay between the germline ends.